This T cell receptor (beta chain) came from a study of cytomegalovirus exposure and HLA in healthy donors. Trimming pared 5 bases from V and 0 bases from J, leaving 12 bases between. In germline, CDR1 is LNHDA, CDR2 SQIVND (reference sequence). This CDR3 has 15 residues. Separation from the roughly 680-subject first cohort characterized the 120-subject validation cohort, to which the donors belonged. Measured with immunoSEQ multiplex PCR; TCRdb has only the in-frame clones, and not every one. This sample has 250,000 to 350,000 clones; just over 85% occur once, and the top ten carry around 0.84%. Sequenced input: PBMCs. This TCR was sampled from a woman aged 18-30 years in good health and CMV-seronegative. The chain joins TRBV19 to TRBJ2-3; unclear D gene. The CDR3 sequence: CASSPDTSSTDTQYF. CDR3 DNA sequence: TGTGCCAGTAGTCCAGACACGTCTAGCACAGATACGCAGTATTTT.